Listed below are T cell receptor beta chains from one sample, sequenced in a study of early T cells in non-severe SARS-CoV-2 infection. TCRdb processed the 5' RACE reads anew with MiXCR; each CDR3 protein has one entry. Of 25,000 to 35,000 distinct CDR3 sequences in the sample, 6.6% were seen once. Sequencing used whole blood. The source of these receptors is an adult who was a healthcare worker with PCR-confirmed SARS-CoV-2 infection or an uninfected control (not recorded which). CDR3s include the opening cysteine and the closing phenylalanine or tryptophan. The order of the fields is J gene, V gene, clone size, D gene, CDR3 DNA, CDR3 protein. A D gene is named only where the DNA matches it firmly. Some rows have no size entry. The others give once, few or many, or a class for an expanded clone.

j_gene: TRBJ2-2; v_gene: TRBV30; abundance: -; d_gene: TRBD1; CDR3nt: TGTGCCTGGAATGGTCCGGACAGGGGAGAAACCGGGGAGCTGTTTTTT; CDR3aa: CAWNGPDRGETGELFF
j_gene: TRBJ1-1; v_gene: TRBV18; abundance: few; d_gene: TRBD1; CDR3nt: TGTGCCAGCTCACCACTGCGACTTTTGGACAGGGAGGTTTTCTTT; CDR3aa: CASSPLRLLDREVFF
j_gene: TRBJ1-1; v_gene: TRBV4-2; abundance: few; d_gene: TRBD1; CDR3nt: TGTGCCAGCAGCCAAGGGGTGATACAGGGGGCGCTGACTGAAGCTTTCTTT; CDR3aa: CASSQGVIQGALTEAFF
j_gene: TRBJ2-1; v_gene: TRBV19; abundance: many; d_gene: -; CDR3nt: TGTGCCAGTAGTATTGCAAGAGGGGTCAATGAGCAGTTCTTC; CDR3aa: CASSIARGVNEQFF
j_gene: TRBJ2-7; v_gene: TRBV6-2/TRBV6-3; abundance: many; d_gene: -; CDR3nt: TGTGCCAGCAGTCTAGGGCGCGCCCTCGGGGAGCAGTACTTC; CDR3aa: CASSLGRALGEQYF
j_gene: TRBJ2-1; v_gene: TRBV27; abundance: many; d_gene: -; CDR3nt: TGTGCCAGCACCCGCCTCGGGCCCTCGATAGGTGAGCAGTTCTTC; CDR3aa: CASTRLGPSIGEQFF
j_gene: TRBJ2-1; v_gene: TRBV11-2; abundance: many; d_gene: TRBD2; CDR3nt: TGTGCCAGCAGCTTAGGCGGCGGGGGGTACAATGAGCAGTTCTTC; CDR3aa: CASSLGGGGYNEQFF
j_gene: TRBJ2-7; v_gene: TRBV20-1; abundance: -; d_gene: -; CDR3nt: TGCAGTGCTAGAGATTTTGGGCAGTTCTACGAGCAGTACTTC; CDR3aa: CSARDFGQFYEQYF
j_gene: TRBJ2-2; v_gene: TRBV12-3/TRBV12-4; abundance: many; d_gene: TRBD1; CDR3nt: TGTGCCAGCAGAAAGGACAGGGGGCAAAGGACCGGGGAGCTGTTTTTT; CDR3aa: CASRKDRGQRTGELFF
j_gene: TRBJ2-2; v_gene: TRBV19; abundance: few; d_gene: -; CDR3nt: TGTGCCAGTAGTAACCCTAACACCGGGGAGCTGTTTTTT; CDR3aa: CASSNPNTGELFF
j_gene: TRBJ2-7; v_gene: TRBV4-1; abundance: many; d_gene: TRBD1; CDR3nt: TGCGCCAGCAGCCAAGTTCCGACAGGGTCCTACGAGCAGTACTTC; CDR3aa: CASSQVPTGSYEQYF
j_gene: TRBJ1-1; v_gene: TRBV6-5; abundance: many; d_gene: -; CDR3nt: TGTGCCAGCGCGAGCACAGGGTCGACTGAAGCTTTCTTT; CDR3aa: CASASTGSTEAFF
j_gene: TRBJ1-1; v_gene: TRBV10-1; abundance: many; d_gene: -; CDR3nt: TGCGCCAGCAGTGGGGGGATGAACACTGAAGCTTTCTTT; CDR3aa: CASSGGMNTEAFF
j_gene: TRBJ2-7; v_gene: TRBV12-3/TRBV12-4; abundance: once; d_gene: -; CDR3nt: TGTGCCAGCAGCCCCGGGGAGAACGAGCAGTACTTC; CDR3aa: CASSPGENEQYF
j_gene: TRBJ2-7; v_gene: TRBV7-6; abundance: -; d_gene: TRBD2; CDR3nt: TGTGCCAGCAGCTTGGGTACGAGCGGGGGGGGCTACGAGCAGTACTTC; CDR3aa: CASSLGTSGGGYEQYF